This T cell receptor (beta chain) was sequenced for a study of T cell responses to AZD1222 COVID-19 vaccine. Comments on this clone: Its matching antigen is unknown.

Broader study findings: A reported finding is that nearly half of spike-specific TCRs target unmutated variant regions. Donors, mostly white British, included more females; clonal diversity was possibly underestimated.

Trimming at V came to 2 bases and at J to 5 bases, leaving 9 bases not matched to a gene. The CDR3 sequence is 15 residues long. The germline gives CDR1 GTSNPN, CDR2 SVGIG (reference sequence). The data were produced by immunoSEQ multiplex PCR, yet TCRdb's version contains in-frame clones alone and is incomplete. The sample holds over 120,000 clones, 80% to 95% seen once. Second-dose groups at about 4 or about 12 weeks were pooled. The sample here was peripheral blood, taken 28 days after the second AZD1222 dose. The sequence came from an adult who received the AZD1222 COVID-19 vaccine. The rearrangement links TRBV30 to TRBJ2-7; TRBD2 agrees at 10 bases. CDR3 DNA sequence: TGTGCCTGGAGTACCAGCGGGAGGGGGTCCCACGAGCAGTACTTC. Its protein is CAWSTSGRGSHEQYF.